One sample yielded the 10 T cell receptor beta chains listed below, sequenced in a study of memory CD4+ T cells and cytomegalovirus serostatus. Single viable CD3+CD4+CD8-CD45RO+ cells were sorted as the memory CD4+ T cells. The protocol was immunoSEQ multiplex PCR, while the TCRdb copy is restricted to in-frame clones and leaves out a portion. The sample lists 56,000 or so clones, around 80% occurring once. What was sequenced was memory CD4+ T cells from blood. These receptors were collected from an adult in good health and CMV-seronegative.

The chain combines TRBV27 with TRBJ1-5, with 7 positions matching TRBD1. The V gene's germline CDR1 is MNHEY and CDR2 SMNVEV (reference sequence). The CDR3 runs to 13 residues. V trimming: 6 bases; J trimming: 6 bases; junction bases outside the gene matches: 5. CDR3 amino acids: CASRDRAFQPQHF. For the CDR3, the DNA is TGTGCCAGCAGAGACAGGGCGTTTCAGCCCCAGCATTTT.

The chain links TRBV5-4 to TRBJ1-2; D is perhaps TRBD1 (6 bases). Germline V gene sequence: CDR1 SGHNT, CDR2 YYREEE (reference sequence). Trimming pared 1 base from V and 4 bases from J, leaving 14 bases between. The CDR3 is 15 residues long. CDR3 protein: CASSLSGQKVYGYTF. The CDR3 coding sequence is TGTGCCAGCAGCTTGTCGGGACAAAAGGTCTATGGCTACACCTTC.

The chain recombines TRBV5-5 with TRBJ1-1, with a weak D call TRBD1 (6 bases). The CDR3 has 13 amino acids. The V end was cut by 1 base, the J end by 7 bases, with 11 bases between. Germline-derived CDR1 and CDR2 are SGHKS and YYEKEE (reference sequence). CDR3 amino acids: CASSLYRQVEAFF. The CDR3 coding sequence is TGTGCCAGCAGCTTGTATCGACAGGTTGAAGCTTTCTTT.

CDR3 sequence (DNA): TGTGCCAGCAGTACGGGGGCGGGTCGGCTGTTTTTT. Translation gives CASSTGAGRLFF. The chain uses TRBV27 and TRBJ1-4; D possibly corresponds to TRBD1 (6 bases). Germline CDR1 and CDR2: MNHEY and SMNVEV (reference sequence). CDR3 length: 12 residues. Trimming pared 5 bases from V and 14 bases from J, leaving 15 bases between.

The chain has TRBV14 and TRBJ1-2; no definite D call. The CDR3 consists of 13 residues. Germline V lookup: CDR1 SGHDN, CDR2 FVKESK. V lost 0 bases to trimming and J lost 4 bases, with 6 bases between them. The CDR3 protein is CASSQDLFYGYTF. Written as DNA, the CDR3 is TGTGCCAGCAGCCAAGATCTGTTCTATGGCTACACCTTC.

This chain joins TRBV7-9 and TRBJ2-7, with 7 positions matching TRBD2. Germline values: CDR1 SEHNR, CDR2 FQNEAQ (reference sequence). J was trimmed by 3 bases and V by 5 bases; bases with no gene match: 7. The CDR3 runs 14 residues. CDR3 sequence: CASSQSSGIYEQYF. The CDR3 DNA follows: TGTGCCAGCAGCCAGTCTAGCGGAATCTACGAGCAGTACTTC.

V usage is TRBV7-9 and J usage is TRBJ2-2, with D possibly matching TRBD2 (5 bases). From germline, CDR1 is SEHNR and CDR2 FQNEAQ (reference sequence). Trimming took off 5 bases at V and 4 bases at J, with 14 bases between the two ends. This CDR3 has 15 amino acids. CDR3 amino acids: CASSPWERGTGELFF. The CDR3, as DNA: TGTGCCAGCAGCCCGTGGGAACGGGGCACCGGGGAGCTGTTTTTT.

This chain connects TRBV28 to TRBJ2-4; D may be TRBD2 (5 bases). V dropped 5 bases and J dropped 3 bases, with 17 bases sitting between them. From germline, CDR1 is MDHEN and CDR2 SYDVKM. The CDR3 loop spans 16 amino acids. CDR3 protein: CASSLRAQLNKNIQYF. In DNA, the CDR3 is TGTGCCAGCAGTCTGAGGGCCCAGTTGAACAAAAACATTCAGTACTTC.

V usage is TRBV11-2 and J usage is TRBJ1-3; D call uncertain. The CDR3 length is 17 residues. The germline CDR1 and CDR2 sequences are SGHAT and FQNNGV. Deletions cut 4 bases from V and 0 bases from J, with 16 bases between. The CDR3 sequence: CASSYSRTLYSGNTIYF. The CDR3 DNA reads as TGTGCCAGCAGCTATTCCAGGACGCTTTACTCTGGAAACACCATATATTTT.

V is TRBV7-2 and J is TRBJ1-6; the match to TRBD1 covers 12 bases. The J segment lost 8 bases and the V segment lost 3 bases, leaving 5 bases of the junction unmatched. The germline gives CDR1 SGHTA, CDR2 FQGNSA. CDR3 length equals 16 residues. Here the CDR3 reads CASSLGTGGIYSPLHF. In DNA form, the CDR3 reads TGTGCCAGCAGCTTGGGGACAGGGGGCATTTATTCACCCCTCCACTTT.